These 4 T cell receptor beta chains came from one sample sequenced in a study of metastatic and nonmetastatic thyroid tumors. Via MiXCR, TCRdb re-called the PCR reads. The sample holds over 40,000 clones, 20% to 25% seen once. Patients had received no treatment of any kind before thyroid surgery. Source material: blood. Receptors originate from a male donor with papillary thyroid cancer or a benign thyroid nodule (not recorded which). Some clones in this sample may be carry-over from other donors' samples.

This clone was counted many times. The chain carries TRBV7-9 and TRBJ2-2; 9 bases are a match to TRBD1. The CDR3 spans 14 residues. With V trimmed by 5 bases and J by 6 bases, 4 bases remained unmatched. Germline CDR1 SEHNR, CDR2 FQNEAQ (reference sequence). CDR3 sequence reads: CASSRDRASGELFF. For the CDR3, the DNA is TGTGCCAGCAGCCGGGACAGGGCGTCCGGGGAGCTGTTTTTT.

This clone occurred many times. CDR3 nucleotides: TGTGCCAGCACCTACCGACCTTCTTTAGCGGGAGGTCCCACAGATACGCAGTATTTT. The encoded protein is CASTYRPSLAGGPTDTQYF. This sequence joins TRBV13 and TRBJ2-3; 10 bases fit TRBD2. The ends lost 7 bases at V and 2 bases at J; junction bases unmatched: 18. From germline, CDR1 is PRHDT and CDR2 FYEKMQ (reference sequence). There are 19 residues in the CDR3.

This clone was counted at least ten times. V usage is TRBV3-1 and J usage is TRBJ1-5; tentative D call: TRBD1 (5 bases). Germline-derived CDR1 and CDR2 are LGHDT and YNNKEL (reference sequence). The CDR3 runs to 16 residues. Trimming removed 1 base from V and 6 bases from J, with 16 bases in between. The CDR3 DNA reads TGTGCCAGCAGCCAAGGAGGAGGGACGTCAAGTCAGCCCCAGCATTTT. Encoded protein: CASSQGGGTSSQPQHF.

This clone was picked up a small number of times. This chain connects TRBV6-1 to TRBJ1-4; perhaps TRBD1 as D (5 bases). Looked up from germline, CDR1 is MNHNS and CDR2 is SASEGT. This CDR3 contains 12 residues. V was clipped by 4 bases and J by 7 bases, with 7 bases between them. CDR3 loop: CASSGDSEKLFF. Here the CDR3 DNA reads TGTGCCAGCAGTGGAGACAGTGAAAAACTGTTTTTT.